The clone carrying this T cell receptor beta chain was observed a single time. The sample belongs to a study of spatial heterogeneity in lung cancer. Trimming left V 1 base short and J 4 bases short, with 10 bases between. This CDR3 contains 13 residues. The germline V gene encodes CDR1 DFQATT and CDR2 SNEGSKA (reference sequence). TCRdb processed the 5' RACE reads anew with MiXCR; each CDR3 protein has one entry. The data hold around 7,700 distinct CDR3 sequences, with approximately 5% observed a single time. Time point: sample taken at primary tumor resection. Unsorted whole RNA from tumor, nontumor lung or frozen PBMC underwent sequencing.

The chain joins TRBV20-1 to TRBJ2-5; no firm D call. This clonotype was obtained from a female donor with early-stage non-small cell lung cancer. This material consisted of normal lung tissue next to the tumor, taken at surgery. The CDR3 nucleotides are TGCAGTGCTAGAGTTTCCGGAGCAGAGACCCAGTACTTC. Translated: CSARVSGAETQYF.